This T cell receptor beta chain is drawn from a study of cytomegalovirus exposure and HLA in healthy donors. This clone was detected a few times. PCR was performed using 60 Vbeta and 13 Jbeta primers. TCRdb keeps only in-frame clones here, not all; method: immunoSEQ multiplex PCR. This sample has roughly 90,000 clones, with approximately 84% found just once. This CDR3 region has 14 residues. Germline V CDR1 and CDR2: PRHDT, FYEKMQ (reference sequence). V was shortened by 5 bases and J by 5 bases, with 15 bases between the two germline ends. This receptor was obtained from a man aged 18 to 35 in good health and CMV-seronegative. The sequenced sample was PBMCs. The J gene is TRBJ2-5, the V gene TRBV13, with a tentative D call TRBD2 (6 bases). The CDR3 region has the DNA TGTGCCAGCAGCCGCGGGATAGGGTTGGAGACCCAGTACTTC. Translated: CASSRGIGLETQYF. The variable domain in full, with the rest retrieved from reference TRBV13 and TRBJ2-5, is AAGVIQSPRHLIKEKRETATLKCYPIPRHDTVYWYQQGPGQDPQFLISFYEKMQSDKGSIPDRFSAQQFSDYHSELNMSSLELGDSALYFCASSRGIGLETQYFGPGTRLLVL.